This T cell receptor (beta chain) derives from a study of blood T cell repertoires in COVID-19. The cohort comprised adults aged roughly 18 to 90 years residing in under 30 US areas. Researchers sorted participants into cohorts using their self-reported clinical history. Two negative PCRs, clearance, or symptom resolution were required of recovered Cohort 3 donors. Using immunoSEQ multiplex PCR, the repertoire was profiled, and TCRdb retains in-frame clones only, with some absent. Among more than 400,000 clones listed, around 90% were seen once. CDR1 LNHDA and CDR2 SQIVND come from the germline V gene (reference sequence). The V end lost 4 bases, the J end lost 2 bases, and 12 bases lay between the germline ends. The CDR3 is made up of 15 amino acids.

The TCR originated in a man between 18 and 29 years old who had recovered from COVID-19. The chain joins TRBV19 to TRBJ1-5; D possibly corresponds to TRBD1 (6 bases). Sequenced input: PBMCs or T cells enriched from blood (not recorded which). This chain's CDR3 is CASSTQGPGNQPQHF. The CDR3 nucleotides are TGTGCCAGTAGTACACAGGGTCCGGGCAATCAGCCCCAGCATTTT. Complete variable domain (other parts from reference TRBV19 and TRBJ1-5): DGGITQSPKYLFRKEGQNVTLSCEQNLNHDAMYWYRQDPGQGLRLIYYSQIVNDFQKGDIAEGYSVSREKKESFPLTVTSAQKNPTAFYLCASSTQGPGNQPQHFGDGTRLSIL.